The 30 T cell receptor beta chains below all came from one sample that was sequenced in a study of T cell responses to AZD1222 COVID-19 vaccine. TCRdb's copy holds only in-frame clones and misses some; the assay was immunoSEQ multiplex PCR. Of tens of thousands of clones listed, roughly nine tenths were seen once; the top ten hold approximately 1.2%. Sample: peripheral blood, taken 28 days after the second AZD1222 dose. These receptors originate from an adult who received the AZD1222 COVID-19 vaccine.

The count of this clone is one. The chain combines TRBV14 with TRBJ2-1; no definite D call. This CDR3 spans 15 amino acids. CDR1 and CDR2 from the germline V gene are SGHDN and FVKESK. V lost 4 bases and J lost 6, with 16 bases in between. CDR3 DNA: TGTGCCAGCAGCCCGACGAACGGAGCACCCAATGAGCAGTTCTTC. This gives the protein CASSPTNGAPNEQFF.

The chain links TRBV10-3 to TRBJ1-1; TRBD1 aligns across 7 bases. The CDR3 is 16 amino acids. V gave up 1 base and J gave up 1 base; unmatched junction bases: 6. Germline V gives CDR1 ENHRY, CDR2 SYGVKD. The DNA for the CDR3 is TGTGCCATCAGTGAGTTAAAAGGGGGCACGAACACTGAAGCTTTCTTT. This translates into CAISELKGGTNTEAFF.

This clone has just one count. The rearrangement links TRBV6-6 to TRBJ1-5; D is ambiguous. V gave up 2 bases and J gave up 3 bases, with 8 bases separating them. CDR1 and CDR2 (germline): MNHNY, SVGAGI (reference sequence). The CDR3 is made up of 14 amino acids. This chain's CDR3 is CASSYLGINQPQHF. The CDR3 DNA follows: TGTGCCAGCAGTTACCTGGGAATCAATCAGCCCCAGCATTTT.

This chain uses TRBV9 with TRBJ2-7; tentatively, D is TRBD2 (5 bases). The CDR3 sequence is 13 residues long. The germline V gene encodes CDR1 SGDLS and CDR2 YYNGEE. V was pared by 3 bases and J by 6 bases, with 13 bases between. The CDR3 DNA is TGTGCCAGCAGCGGCGGACTTACGGGCGAGCAGTACTTC. Its translation: CASSGGLTGEQYF.

This chain links TRBV3-1 (or the pseudogene TRBV3-2) with TRBJ1-2; D is ambiguous. Germline V gene sequence: CDR1 LGHDT, CDR2 YNNKEL (reference sequence). The CDR3 sequence is 14 residues long. The V end lost 1 base, the J end lost 2 bases, and 8 bases lay between the germline ends. The CDR3 loop is CASSQGVANYGYTF. For the CDR3, the DNA is TGTGCCAGCAGCCAAGGAGTGGCCAACTATGGCTACACCTTC.

The rearrangement joins TRBV30 to TRBJ2-7; 7 bases align to TRBD1. Trimming removed 3 bases from V and 6 bases from J; junction bases left unmatched: 5. The CDR3 is 12 residues long. CDR1 GTSNPN and CDR2 SVGIG come from the germline V gene (reference sequence). CDR3 DNA: TGTGCCTGGAGGCTTGGGACAGCCGAGCAGTACTTC. This translates into CAWRLGTAEQYF. The full variable domain, rest sourced from reference TRBV30 and TRBJ2-7, is SQTIHQWPATLVQPVGSPLSLECTVEGTSNPNLYWYRQAAGRGLQLLFYSVGIGQISSEVPQNLSASRPQDRQFILSSKKLLLSDSGFYLCAWRLGTAEQYFGPGTRLTVT.

The rearrangement links TRBV7-2 to TRBJ2-5, with D unclear. The V gene's germline CDR1 is SGHTA and CDR2 FQGNSA. The CDR3 spans 15 residues. Trimming stripped 1 base from V and 4 bases from J, with 13 bases between. CDR3 sequence: CASSLDDNRRETQYF. For the CDR3, the DNA is TGTGCCAGCAGCTTAGACGACAATCGAAGAGAGACCCAGTACTTC.

This clone was detected once. The chain uses TRBV6-5 and TRBJ2-3; 8 positions match TRBD2. The CDR3 loop spans 14 amino acids. Trimming cost V 4 bases and J 0 bases; bases outside gene matches: 0. The germline CDR1 and CDR2 sequences are MNHEY and SVGAGI. The CDR3 DNA reads TGTGCCAGCAGTTTAGCGGGAAGCACAGATACGCAGTATTTT. Protein: CASSLAGSTDTQYF.

This clone was counted a single time. CDR3 sequence reads: CAWSGLQETQYF. The CDR3, as DNA: TGTGCCTGGTCGGGCCTTCAAGAGACCCAGTACTTC. This chain joins TRBV30 and TRBJ2-5; D ambiguous. V was pared by 5 bases and J by 2 bases, with 9 bases between. The CDR3 contains 12 residues. Germline CDR1 reads GTSNPN; CDR2 reads SVGIG (reference sequence).

The rearrangement joins TRBV9 to TRBJ1-2; D remains unclear. V lost 3 bases and J 1 base, leaving 13 bases between the germline ends. Germline V gene sequence: CDR1 SGDLS, CDR2 YYNGEE. There are 15 residues in the CDR3. The CDR3 DNA reads as TGTGCCAGCAGCGAGGGCGGTGCCCTTAACTATGGCTACACCTTC. It specifies CASSEGGALNYGYTF. The variable domain in full, with the rest retrieved from reference TRBV9 and TRBJ1-2, is DSGVTQTPKHLITATGQRVTLRCSPRSGDLSVYWYQQSLDQGLQFLIQYYNGEERAKGNILERFSAQQFPDLHSELNLSSLELGDSALYFCASSEGGALNYGYTFGSGTRLTVV.

The chain is built from TRBV6-1 and TRBJ1-2; tentative D call: TRBD1 (5 bases). Germline loops: CDR1 MNHNS, CDR2 SASEGT. CDR3 length: 16 residues. Trimming stripped 3 bases from V and 4 bases from J, with 18 bases between. CDR3: CASSEGFGDGFYGYTF. The DNA of the CDR3 is TGTGCCAGCAGTGAGGGCTTCGGGGACGGCTTCTATGGCTACACCTTC.

The J gene is TRBJ2-3, the V gene TRBV14, with a possible D match to TRBD1 (5 bases). The CDR3 is made up of 15 amino acids. Per germline, CDR1 SGHDN and CDR2 FVKESK. V was pared by 1 base and J by 6 bases, with 14 bases between. CDR3 protein: CASSQVGYRTDTQYF. The DNA for the CDR3 is TGTGCCAGCAGCCAAGTTGGATACAGGACGGATACGCAGTATTTT.

J is TRBJ2-5 and V is TRBV9, with D possibly being TRBD1 (6 bases). V was pared by 2 bases and J by 4 bases, with 9 bases between. Germline lookup yields CDR1 SGDLS and CDR2 YYNGEE. There are 13 residues in the CDR3. The CDR3 protein is CASSVRGGETQYF. For the CDR3, the DNA is TGTGCCAGCAGCGTCAGGGGCGGAGAGACCCAGTACTTC.

The chain has TRBV18 and TRBJ2-1; 12 nucleotides match TRBD2. Germline assignment: CDR1 KGHSH and CDR2 LQKENI. The CDR3 has 15 amino acids. V shed 4 bases and J 5 bases; nucleotides not matched to a gene: 3. The DNA of the CDR3 is TGTGCCAGCTCACAGGGACTAGCGGGTAACAATGAGCAGTTCTTC. It codes for CASSQGLAGNNEQFF.

The chain joins TRBV6-2 or TRBV6-3 to TRBJ1-6, with D uncertain. This CDR3 is built from 16 residues. The germline V gene encodes CDR1 MNHEY and CDR2 SVGEGT. Trimming took 2 bases from V and 9 from J, leaving 17 bases between them. The CDR3 reads CASSYGVGRTFSPLHF. CDR3 nucleotides: TGTGCCAGCAGTTACGGGGTCGGCAGGACTTTTTCACCCCTCCACTTT.

The chain has TRBV6-5 and TRBJ2-3; 9 nucleotides agree with TRBD1. Germline CDR1 is MNHEY and CDR2 is SVGAGI. V shed 6 bases and J 2 bases; nucleotides not matched to a gene: 6. The CDR3 runs 15 residues. The CDR3 DNA follows: TGTGCCAGCAGACAAAGGACAGGGGTCACAGATACGCAGTATTTT. It encodes CASRQRTGVTDTQYF.

The chain has TRBV18 and TRBJ1-1; D unclear. This CDR3 comprises 14 residues. The V end lost 6 bases, the J end lost 7 bases, and 18 bases lay between the germline ends. Germline V gene data show CDR1 as KGHSH and CDR2 as LQKENI. The CDR3 loop is CASSPPFVQNEAFF. In DNA form, the CDR3 reads TGTGCCAGCTCCCCTCCCTTCGTTCAGAATGAAGCTTTCTTT.

The J gene is TRBJ2-6, the V gene TRBV27; D possibly corresponds to TRBD2 (5 bases). Per germline, CDR1 MNHEY and CDR2 SMNVEV (reference sequence). V lost 8 bases and J 3 bases, leaving 11 bases between the germline ends. The CDR3 is made up of 14 amino acids. The CDR3 nucleotides are TGTGCCAGCCGAAAGGGAGTTGGGGCCAACGTCCTGACTTTC. It is translated as CASRKGVGANVLTF.

CDR3 residues: CSAARGKNTIYF. CDR3 nucleotides: TGCAGCGCAGCCCGCGGCAAAAACACCATATATTTT. The rearrangement joins TRBV29-1 to TRBJ1-3; D call uncertain. Germline lookup yields CDR1 SQVTM and CDR2 ANQGSEA. The ends were cut back, 7 bases at V and 6 bases at J, with 13 bases in the middle. This CDR3 is 12 amino acids long.

The gene calls are TRBV5-6 and TRBJ2-7; weak D call: TRBD1 (5 bases). The V end lost 4 bases, the J end lost 3 bases, and 17 bases lay between the germline ends. Germline V CDR1 and CDR2: SGHDT, YYEEEE. The CDR3 length is 15 residues. CDR3 bases: TGTGCCAGCAGCCCGAACCTGGGGCTAGACTACGAGCAGTACTTC. The encoded protein is CASSPNLGLDYEQYF.

This chain joins TRBV27 and TRBJ2-2; D remains ambiguous. V was shortened by 5 bases and J by 7 bases, with 8 bases between the two germline ends. The CDR3 runs to 12 residues. Germline V gene sequence: CDR1 MNHEY, CDR2 SMNVEV (reference sequence). CDR3 nucleotides: TGTGCCAGCAGTCGTCCGGTCGGGGAGCTGTTTTTT. It specifies CASSRPVGELFF.

The rearrangement uses TRBV3-1 (or the pseudogene TRBV3-2) and TRBJ1-1; a weak D match, TRBD1 (6 bases). This CDR3 spans 14 amino acids. V was clipped by 1 base and J by 5 bases, with 11 bases between them. The V gene's germline CDR1 is LGHDT and CDR2 YNNKEL (reference sequence). The CDR3 nucleotides read TGTGCCAGCAGCCAAGCGAACAGGGTAACTGAAGCTTTCTTT. Protein sequence: CASSQANRVTEAFF.

V usage is TRBV3-1 (or the pseudogene TRBV3-2) and J usage is TRBJ2-7; D unresolved. From germline, CDR1 is LGHDT and CDR2 YNNKEL (reference sequence). The CDR3 has 17 residues. Trimming removed 0 bases at V and 0 bases at J, with 15 bases between. The CDR3 sequence is CASSQDVCQVFSYEQYF. The CDR3 DNA follows: TGTGCCAGCAGCCAAGACGTCTGCCAGGTCTTCTCCTACGAGCAGTACTTC.

Here the CDR3 DNA reads TGTGCCAGCAGGGCCCAGGGAAGGCGGAATTCACCCCTCCACTTT. Its protein product is CASRAQGRRNSPLHF. The chain employs TRBV25-1 and TRBJ1-6, with D tentatively TRBD1 (5 bases). Per germline, CDR1 MGHDK and CDR2 SYGVNS. Deletions cut 6 bases from V and 7 bases from J, with 16 bases between. The CDR3 covers 15 residues.

The gene calls are TRBV11-3 and TRBJ2-2, with 14 nucleotides matching TRBD2. From germline, CDR1 is SGHNT and CDR2 YENEEA. This CDR3 is 16 amino acids long. V shed 5 bases and J 8 bases; nucleotides not matched to a gene: 7. CDR3 sequence (DNA): TGTGCCAGCAGCGAGACTAGCGGGAGGGAGCAGGGGGAGCTGTTTTTT. It specifies CASSETSGREQGELFF.

The chain uses TRBV7-2 and TRBJ2-2; 9 bases line up with TRBD1. The CDR3 has 16 residues. The germline gives CDR1 SGHTA, CDR2 FQGNSA. The ends lost 4 bases at V and 6 bases at J; junction bases unmatched: 9. The CDR3 loop reads CASSSRPTGGPGELFF. DNA of the CDR3: TGTGCCAGCAGCTCTCGCCCTACAGGGGGCCCCGGGGAGCTGTTTTTT.

The chain carries TRBV5-1 and TRBJ1-6; the D gene is possibly TRBD1 (5 bases). V was cut by 4 bases and J by 9 bases, with 8 bases left in between. Per germline, CDR1 SGHRS and CDR2 YFSETQ. The CDR3 loop spans 12 amino acids. The CDR3 sequence: CASSQGSSPLHF. CDR3 bases: TGCGCCAGCAGCCAGGGATCTTCACCCCTCCACTTT. The whole variable domain, filled in from reference TRBV5-1 and TRBJ1-6, reads KAGVTQTPRYLIKTRGQQVTLSCSPISGHRSVSWYQQTPGQGLQFLFEYFSETQRNKGNFPGRFSGRQFSNSRSEMNVSTLELGDSALYLCASSQGSSPLHFGNGTRLTVT.

This clone was counted once. The genes are TRBV7-6 and TRBJ2-7, with TRBD2 identical over 11 bases. The CDR3 is 15 residues long. Germline CDR1 and CDR2: SGHVS and FNYEAQ. The V and J ends lost 7 bases and 1 base, in that order; junction bases with no gene match: 6. The CDR3 here is CASIEGTSGSYEQYF. The CDR3 DNA is TGTGCCAGCATCGAAGGGACTAGCGGATCCTACGAGCAGTACTTC.

CDR3 loop: CAISEGRGTGAVDTQYF. As DNA, the CDR3 is TGTGCCATCAGTGAGGGTAGGGGGACAGGGGCTGTCGATACGCAGTATTTT. The V and J genes are TRBV10-3 and TRBJ2-3; 10 nucleotides agree with TRBD1. The ends lost 2 bases at V and 6 bases at J; junction bases unmatched: 11. The CDR3 is 17 amino acids. The germline V gene has CDR1 ENHRY and CDR2 SYGVKD.

The rearrangement links TRBV5-4 to TRBJ2-5; tentatively, D is TRBD2 (6 bases). Germline V gene sequence: CDR1 SGHNT, CDR2 YYREEE (reference sequence). V lost 4 bases to trimming and J lost 2 bases, with 18 bases between them. This CDR3 region has 16 residues. The CDR3 loop reads CASSPSPPGAQETQYF. CDR3 nucleotide sequence: TGTGCCAGCAGCCCATCCCCCCCGGGAGCTCAAGAGACCCAGTACTTC. Combining the CDR3 with reference TRBV5-4 and TRBJ2-5 gives the whole variable domain ETGVTQSPTHLIKTRGQQVTLRCSSQSGHNTVSWYQQALGQGPQFIFQYYREEENGRGNFPPRFSGLQFPNYSSELNVNALELDDSALYLCASSPSPPGAQETQYFGPGTRLLVL.